These 3 T cell receptor beta chains share one sample of origin, sequenced in a study of T cell repertoires in cytomegalovirus infection. TCRdb re-called the reads with MiXCR, one entry per CDR3 protein. The sample has about 340,000 distinct CDR3 sequences; almost 30% are singletons. The antigens these receptors bind are not known. Sequencing used cultured PBMCs, obtained from culture after CMV antigen stimulation. The source is a human donor in good health (CMV status not recorded). Some clones in this sample may be carry-over from other donors' samples.

This clonotype was counted a few times. The V gene is TRBV12-5, the J gene TRBJ2-1; 10 positions match TRBD2. The CDR3 extends over 19 amino acids. Germline V lookup: CDR1 LGHNT, CDR2 FRNRAP. The J segment lost 0 bases and the V segment lost 6 bases, leaving 14 bases of the junction unmatched. CDR3 in DNA: TGTGCTAGTGGCCTCTCAGGACTAGCGGTCAAGAGCTCCTACAATGAGCAGTTCTTC. Translated, it gives CASGLSGLAVKSSYNEQFF. Supplemented by reference TRBV12-5 and TRBJ2-1, the full variable domain reads DARVTQTPRHKVTEMGQEVTMRCQPILGHNTVFWYRQTMMQGLELLAYFRNRAPLDDSGMPKDRFSAEMPDATLATLKIQPSEPRDSAVYFCASGLSGLAVKSSYNEQFFGPGTRLTVL.

The chain employs TRBV7-2 and TRBJ1-3; maybe TRBD1 (6 bases). Deletions cut 5 bases from V and 4 bases from J, with 12 bases between. Germline values: CDR1 SGHTA, CDR2 FQGNSA. The CDR3 runs 14 residues. Here the CDR3 reads CASSPGASGNTIYF. Written as DNA, the CDR3 is TGTGCCAGCAGCCCGGGGGCTTCGGGAAACACCATATATTTT.

This clonotype occurred many times. V and J are TRBV6-1 and TRBJ2-7; 8 bases align to TRBD1. Losses at the gene ends were 6 bases for V and 0 bases for J; bases not matched to a gene: 7. CDR3 length: 15 amino acids. Germline CDR1 is MNHNS and CDR2 is SASEGT. The CDR3 DNA follows: TGTGCCAGCAGGGCGGGACAGGTTCCCTCCTACGAGCAGTACTTC. This encodes CASRAGQVPSYEQYF.